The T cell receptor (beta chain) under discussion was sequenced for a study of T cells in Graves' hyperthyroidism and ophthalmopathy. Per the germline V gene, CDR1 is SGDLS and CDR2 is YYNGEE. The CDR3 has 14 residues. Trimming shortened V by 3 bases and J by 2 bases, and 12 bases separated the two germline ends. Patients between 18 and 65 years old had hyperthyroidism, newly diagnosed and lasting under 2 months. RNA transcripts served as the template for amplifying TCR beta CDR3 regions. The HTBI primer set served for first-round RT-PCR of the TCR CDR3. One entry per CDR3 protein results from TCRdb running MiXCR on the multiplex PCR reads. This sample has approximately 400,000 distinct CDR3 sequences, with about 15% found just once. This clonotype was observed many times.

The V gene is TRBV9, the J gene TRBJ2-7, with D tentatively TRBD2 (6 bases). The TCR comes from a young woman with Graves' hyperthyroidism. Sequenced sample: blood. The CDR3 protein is CASSAGLLTYEQYF. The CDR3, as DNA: TGTGCCAGCAGCGCGGGACTCCTTACCTACGAGCAGTACTTC.